This T cell receptor (beta chain) was obtained from a study of blood T cell repertoires in COVID-19 (dated by TCRdb to 2020 to 2022). At the level of the whole study: Samples covering the acute and convalescent phases of COVID-19 were provided by collaborators in the United States, Italy and Spain. The samples were drawn from two sources: the first 160 participants of the ongoing ImmuneRACE study, and 1,000 to 1,500 subjects contributed by 6 global collaborators. Subjects who had been exposed to COVID-19, were actively infected with it, or had recovered from it provided the deeply sampled blood TCRbeta repertoires that made up the dataset. Sample metadata almost always included a de-identified subject ID, COVID-19 status, age in years and sex. HLA class I and class II types, where available, came from metadata supplied by the sample provider rather than from assay-based typing. The repertoires were made available in a free public database intended to serve as a resource for research on the immune response to SARS-CoV-2. The prospective study material was composed of cDNA or gDNA derived from T cells, B-cell-depleted T cells, or PBMCs. General findings and caveats noted by the study authors: Clinical and demographic metadata were provided uncurated, with the amount varying by source and participant.

A remark on this clone: Its target antigen remains unknown. Per-base quality was not reported, and no clone a single base away is much larger than it.

The CDR3 contains 13 residues, cysteine and phenylalanine counted. Only CDR3 DNA remains: 39 bases, in frame from the first base. The germline V gene gives CDR1 as SQVTM and CDR2 as ANQGSEA. The V end gives up 6 bases and the J end 3 bases, leaving 2 bases in the junction not matched to a gene. Each collaborating institution followed its own protocols to collect whole blood in K2EDTA tubes. Collaborator samples were shipped for TCRbeta analysis as frozen whole blood, isolated PBMCs, or DNA extracted from either sample type. TCRbeta CDR3 regions were amplified from genomic DNA by means of the immunoSEQ Assay, a bias-controlled multiplex PCR. Regarding the original processing steps: The number of nucleated cells in each sample was estimated by amplification of reference gene primers within the assay. Sequence reads were collapsed and filtered to measure the absolute abundance of every unique TCRbeta CDR3 rearrangement. For each sample, productive Simpson clonality was calculated as the square root of Simpson's diversity index across productive rearrangements. Sourced from immuneACCESS, this table was stored by TCRdb with only in-frame sequences that have V and J called. A share of the clones is absent; for the studies checked, an unresolved V gene accounts for under half, and the remainder has no known explanation. That table gives V, J and clone size, and the DNA gave D and trimming. Within this sample are 130,000 to 150,000 clones, with more than 75% of them counted one time only. In total, the top ten clones hold around 5% of the sample.

This clonotype originated in a human donor in a cohort sampled during active COVID-19. Source material: peripheral blood. Recombination joined TRBV29-1 with TRBJ1-4, and 9 junctional nucleotides match TRBD1. The CDR3 region: CSVGTGSNEKLFF. The DNA sequence reads TGCAGCGTGGGGACAGGGTCTAATGAAAAACTGTTTTTT.